The rows below give T cell receptor beta chains drawn from one sample of a study. TCRdb itself ran the RT-PCR reads through MiXCR, one entry per CDR3 protein. There are fewer than 800,000 distinct CDR3 sequences in the sample; 14% occur only once, and 3.6% lies in the top ten. The sequencing input was memory CD4+ T cells from blood. Receptor source: a female donor in good health, serving as a healthy control. Each CDR3 is given without its conserved first and last residue. Part of the rows lack a size; the others show once, few, many or a class for expanded clones.

v_call	clone_size	j_call	cdr3_aa
TRBV27	few	TRBJ1-1	ASSLGTGVRNTEAF
TRBV5-1	NA	TRBJ2-6	ASSLQGPSRGANVLT
TRBV29-1	many	TRBJ2-2	SVGTGGPANTGELF
TRBV27	NA	TRBJ1-2	ASSLSPPGTYGYT
TRBV20-1	NA	TRBJ1-1	SARESGANTEAF
TRBV20-1	many	TRBJ2-4	SATPGGKAAKNIQY
TRBV20-1	NA	TRBJ1-2	SARVSQGADGYT
TRBV20-1	NA	TRBJ2-3	SARKGLVDTQY
TRBV7-2	few	TRBJ1-2	ASSLASAGSDGYT
TRBV5-4	few	TRBJ2-3	ASRIALIDTDTQY
TRBV20-1	NA	TRBJ2-3	SAMTEETQY
TRBV6-5	NA	TRBJ2-4	ASSSATGGSWFQY
TRBV10-3	few	TRBJ2-2	AISKVATGELF
TRBV6-5	NA	TRBJ2-7	ASSDSPGAKQY
TRBV24-1	NA	TRBJ2-3	ATSDPAGGGADTQY
TRBV29-1	NA	TRBJ2-1	SVNRGGNEQF
TRBV27	NA	TRBJ2-1	ASSFRRYNEQF
TRBV5-1	few	TRBJ2-7	ASSPQSGRDEQY
TRBV20-1	many	TRBJ2-7	SVGGTPWEQY
TRBV24-1	few	TRBJ2-4	ATSEDTSGGAAQY
TRBV28	NA	TRBJ1-4	ASNVYGEKLF
TRBV6-2/TRBV6-3	NA	TRBJ1-1	ASSPIGQGNTEAF
TRBV5-1	NA	TRBJ2-5	ASSPPLAGEETQY
TRBV2	few	TRBJ1-2	ASSLSARTGGYYGYT
TRBV29-1	many	TRBJ2-1	SAAKANNEQF
TRBV20-1	NA	TRBJ1-2	SARPQTNYGYT
TRBV7-9	NA	TRBJ1-2	ASSLVGTGAIGYT
TRBV5-6	many	TRBJ2-4	ASSLWQGALAKNIQY
TRBV7-2	few	TRBJ2-5	ASSFQGMKAQETQY
TRBV10-3	few	TRBJ1-6	AITPDRANSPLH
TRBV12-3/TRBV12-4	NA	TRBJ2-1	ASTIRQGFGNEQF
TRBV12-3/TRBV12-4	NA	TRBJ1-5	ASRPRDSNQPQH
TRBV5-1	NA	TRBJ2-2	ASSFDATGELF
TRBV4-3	NA	TRBJ1-1	ASSITQGRGLGEAF
TRBV5-4	NA	TRBJ2-3	ASSFDGGGTDTQY
TRBV7-3	NA	TRBJ2-1	ASSPQSSGQGNEQF
TRBV6-2/TRBV6-3	few	TRBJ2-3	ASSYLGVAGGTDTQY
TRBV12-3/TRBV12-4	many	TRBJ2-7	ASSLVRQGINEQY
TRBV5-6	few	TRBJ1-2	ASSPGRKYGYT
TRBV6-5	NA	TRBJ1-3	ASRQQGASGNTIY
TRBV7-2	once	TRBJ2-1	ASSPKLDSYNEQF